This TCR beta chain was recorded in a study of T cell responses to AZD1222 COVID-19 vaccine. Germline V gene lookup returns CDR1 SGDLS and CDR2 YYNGEE. This CDR3 spans 14 amino acids. The V end lost 4 bases, the J end lost 4 bases, and 12 bases lay between the germline ends. Using immunoSEQ multiplex PCR, the repertoire was profiled, and TCRdb retains in-frame clones only, with some absent. Of 150,000 to 200,000 clones listed, roughly 90% are singletons. The clonotype was recovered from an adult who received the AZD1222 COVID-19 vaccine. The sequenced sample was peripheral blood, obtained 28 days after the second AZD1222 dose. The chain has TRBV9 and TRBJ1-5; D is possibly TRBD1 (5 bases). The CDR3 coding sequence is TGTGCCAGCAGCCCTGCAGGGTCGAATCAGCCCCAGCATTTT. It codes for CASSPAGSNQPQHF. Together with reference TRBV9 and TRBJ1-5, the CDR3 gives the full variable domain: DSGVTQTPKHLITATGQRVTLRCSPRSGDLSVYWYQQSLDQGLQFLIQYYNGEERAKGNILERFSAQQFPDLHSELNLSSLELGDSALYFCASSPAGSNQPQHFGDGTRLSIL.